The clone carrying this T cell receptor (beta chain) was counted only a few times. TCRdb passed the reads through MiXCR, listing each CDR3 protein once. The table shows around 280,000 distinct CDR3 sequences, with about 9.2% occurring only once. The source of the sample is a study of T cell repertoires in cytomegalovirus infection. The CDR3 contains 19 residues. Germline CDR1 reads MGHRA; CDR2 reads YSYEKL. Trimming cost V 0 bases and J 3 bases, with 23 bases left between them. The chain joins TRBV4-1 to TRBJ1-1; no firm D call. Sequenced material: PBMCs. This TCR was recovered from a human donor in good health (CMV status not recorded). Some clones in this sample may be carry-over from other donors' samples. In DNA, the CDR3 is TGCGCCAGCAGCCAAGATCAAGGCCTGCCTTGGGGAGATGACACTGAAGCTTTCTTT. Protein product: CASSQDQGLPWGDDTEAFF.